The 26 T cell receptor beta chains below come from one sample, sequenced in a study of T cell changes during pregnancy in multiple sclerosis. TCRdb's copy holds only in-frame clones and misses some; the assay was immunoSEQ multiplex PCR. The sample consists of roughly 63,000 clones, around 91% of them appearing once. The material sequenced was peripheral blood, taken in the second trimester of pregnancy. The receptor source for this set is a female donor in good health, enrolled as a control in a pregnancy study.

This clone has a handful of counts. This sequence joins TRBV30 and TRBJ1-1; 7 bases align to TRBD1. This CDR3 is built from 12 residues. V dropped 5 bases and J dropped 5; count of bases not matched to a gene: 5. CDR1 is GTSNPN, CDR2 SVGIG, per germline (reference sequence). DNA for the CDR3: TGTGCCTGGGGACAACAGGGGACTGAAGCTTTCTTT. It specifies CAWGQQGTEAFF.

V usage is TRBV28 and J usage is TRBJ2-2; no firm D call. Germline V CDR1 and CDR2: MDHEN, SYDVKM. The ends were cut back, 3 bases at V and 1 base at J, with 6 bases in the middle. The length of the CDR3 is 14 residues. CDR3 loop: CASSFVLNTGELFF. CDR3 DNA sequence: TGTGCCAGCAGTTTCGTCTTGAACACCGGGGAGCTGTTTTTT.

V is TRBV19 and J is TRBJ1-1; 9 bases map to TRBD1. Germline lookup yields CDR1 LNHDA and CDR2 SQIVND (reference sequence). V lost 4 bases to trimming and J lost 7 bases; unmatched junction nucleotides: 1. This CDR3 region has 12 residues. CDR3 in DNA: TGTGCCAGTAGTACGGACAGGGGTGAAGCTTTCTTT. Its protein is CASSTDRGEAFF.

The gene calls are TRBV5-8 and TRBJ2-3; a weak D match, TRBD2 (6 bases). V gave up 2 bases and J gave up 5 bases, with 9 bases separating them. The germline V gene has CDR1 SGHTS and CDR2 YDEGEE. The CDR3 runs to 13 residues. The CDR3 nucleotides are TGTGCCAGCAGCTTCGGGAGTGGAGATACGCAGTATTTT. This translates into CASSFGSGDTQYF.

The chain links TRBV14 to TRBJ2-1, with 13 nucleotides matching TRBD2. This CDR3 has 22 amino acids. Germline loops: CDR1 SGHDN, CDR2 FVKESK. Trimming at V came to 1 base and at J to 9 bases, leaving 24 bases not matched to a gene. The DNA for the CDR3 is TGTGCCAGCAGCCAAGTCAACTTGGGGACTAGCGGGATCTCCATTAATGTCCCTGAGCAGTTCTTC. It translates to CASSQVNLGTSGISINVPEQFF.

The CDR3 DNA follows: TGTGCCAGCAGTCCGACAGGATCGAACACCGGGGAGCTGTTTTTT. This translates into CASSPTGSNTGELFF. The genes are TRBV11-3 and TRBJ2-2; tentative D call: TRBD1 (6 bases). Trimming shortened V by 6 bases and J by 0 bases, and 11 bases separated the two germline ends. The germline gives CDR1 SGHNT, CDR2 YENEEA. The CDR3 runs 15 residues.

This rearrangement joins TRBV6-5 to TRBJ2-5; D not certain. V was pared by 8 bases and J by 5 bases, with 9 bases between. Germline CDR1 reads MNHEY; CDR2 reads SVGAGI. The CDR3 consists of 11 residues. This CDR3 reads CASRGSETQYF. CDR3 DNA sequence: TGTGCCAGCCGCGGTTCTGAGACCCAGTACTTC.

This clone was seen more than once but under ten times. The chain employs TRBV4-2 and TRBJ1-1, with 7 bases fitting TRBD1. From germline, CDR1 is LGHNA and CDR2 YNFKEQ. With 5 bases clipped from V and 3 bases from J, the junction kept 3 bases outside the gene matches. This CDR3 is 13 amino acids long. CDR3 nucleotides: TGTGCCAGCAGCGGTCAGGGGGACACTGAAGCTTTCTTT. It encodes CASSGQGDTEAFF.

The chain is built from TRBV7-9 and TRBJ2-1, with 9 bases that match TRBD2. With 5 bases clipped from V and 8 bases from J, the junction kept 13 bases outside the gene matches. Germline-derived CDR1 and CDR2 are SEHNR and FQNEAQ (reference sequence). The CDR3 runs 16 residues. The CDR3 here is CASSPPGLAAVDEQFF. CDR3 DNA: TGTGCCAGCAGCCCGCCGGGACTAGCCGCGGTGGATGAGCAGTTCTTC.

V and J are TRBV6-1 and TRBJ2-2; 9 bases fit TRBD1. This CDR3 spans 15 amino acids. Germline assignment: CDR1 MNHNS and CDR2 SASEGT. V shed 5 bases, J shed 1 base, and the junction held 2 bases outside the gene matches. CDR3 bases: TGTGCCAGCAGTCTGACAGGGGGGAACACCGGGGAGCTGTTTTTT. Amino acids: CASSLTGGNTGELFF.

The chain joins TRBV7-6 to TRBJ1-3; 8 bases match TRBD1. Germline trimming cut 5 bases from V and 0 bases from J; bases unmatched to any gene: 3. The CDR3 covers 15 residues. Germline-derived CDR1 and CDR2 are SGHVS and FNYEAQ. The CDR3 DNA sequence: TGTGCCAGCAGCCTCGACAGGGGCTCTGGAAACACCATATATTTT. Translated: CASSLDRGSGNTIYF.

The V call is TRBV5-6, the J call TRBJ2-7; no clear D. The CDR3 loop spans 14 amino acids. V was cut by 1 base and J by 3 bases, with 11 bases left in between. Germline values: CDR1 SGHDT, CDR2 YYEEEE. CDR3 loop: CASSLWSIDYEQYF. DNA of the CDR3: TGTGCCAGCAGCTTGTGGAGCATAGACTACGAGCAGTACTTC.

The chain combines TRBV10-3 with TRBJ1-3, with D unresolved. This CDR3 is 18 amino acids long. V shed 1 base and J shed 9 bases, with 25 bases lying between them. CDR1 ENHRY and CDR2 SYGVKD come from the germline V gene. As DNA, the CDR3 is TGTGCCATCAGTGAGTACGAGGGCCCACCGGAGAGGATTGGCACCATATATTTT. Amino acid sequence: CAISEYEGPPERIGTIYF.

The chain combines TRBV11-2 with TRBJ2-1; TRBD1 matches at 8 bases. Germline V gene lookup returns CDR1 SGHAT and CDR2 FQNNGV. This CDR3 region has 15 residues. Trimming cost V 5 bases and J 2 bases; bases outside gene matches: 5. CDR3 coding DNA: TGTGCCAGCAGCCCCTGGACAGGGACCTACAATGAGCAGTTCTTC. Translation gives CASSPWTGTYNEQFF.

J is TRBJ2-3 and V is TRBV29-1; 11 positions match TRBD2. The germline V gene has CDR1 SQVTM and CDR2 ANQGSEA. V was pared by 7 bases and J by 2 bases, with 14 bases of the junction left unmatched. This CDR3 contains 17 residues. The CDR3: CSAPLTSGNHITDTQYF. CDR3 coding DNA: TGCAGCGCCCCACTGACTAGCGGGAATCATATCACAGATACGCAGTATTTT.

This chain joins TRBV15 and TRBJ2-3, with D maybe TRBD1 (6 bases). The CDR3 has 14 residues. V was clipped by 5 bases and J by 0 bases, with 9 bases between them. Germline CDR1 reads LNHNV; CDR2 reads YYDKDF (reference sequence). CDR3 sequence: CATSSQGSTDTQYF. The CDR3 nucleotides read TGTGCCACCAGCTCACAGGGAAGCACAGATACGCAGTATTTT.

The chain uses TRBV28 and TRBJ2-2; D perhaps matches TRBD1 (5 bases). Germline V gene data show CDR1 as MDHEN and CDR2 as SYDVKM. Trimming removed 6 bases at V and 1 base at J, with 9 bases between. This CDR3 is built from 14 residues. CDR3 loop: CASSDGQNTGELFF. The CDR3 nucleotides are TGTGCCAGCAGCGACGGACAGAACACCGGGGAGCTGTTTTTT.

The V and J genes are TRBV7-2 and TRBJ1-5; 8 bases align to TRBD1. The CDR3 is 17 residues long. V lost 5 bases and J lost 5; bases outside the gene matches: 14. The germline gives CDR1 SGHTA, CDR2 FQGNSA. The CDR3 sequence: CASSHTTDRGRYQPQHF. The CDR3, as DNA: TGTGCCAGCAGCCACACCACCGACAGGGGCAGATATCAGCCCCAGCATTTT. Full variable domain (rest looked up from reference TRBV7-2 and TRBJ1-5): GAGVSQSPSNKVTEKGKDVELRCDPISGHTALYWYRQSLGQGLEFLIYFQGNSAPDKSGLPSDRFSAERTGGSVSTLTIQRTQQEDSAVYLCASSHTTDRGRYQPQHFGDGTRLSIL.

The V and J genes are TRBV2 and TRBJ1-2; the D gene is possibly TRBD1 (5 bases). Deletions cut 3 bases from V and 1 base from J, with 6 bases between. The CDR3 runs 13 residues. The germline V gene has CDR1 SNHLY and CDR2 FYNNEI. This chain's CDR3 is CASSEQGNYGYTF. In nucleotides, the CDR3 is TGTGCCAGCAGTGAGCAGGGTAACTATGGCTACACCTTC.

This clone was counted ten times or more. In nucleotides, the CDR3 is TGTGCCACCCGTCCCCTACAGGGCGAAAAACTGTTTTTT. It encodes CATRPLQGEKLFF. The rearrangement uses TRBV19 and TRBJ1-4, with D perhaps TRBD1 (6 bases). V lost 10 bases and J 8 bases, leaving 17 bases between the germline ends. CDR1 and CDR2 (germline): LNHDA, SQIVND (reference sequence). This CDR3 contains 13 residues. The full variable domain, its missing parts supplied by reference TRBV19 and TRBJ1-4, is DGGITQSPKYLFRKEGQNVTLSCEQNLNHDAMYWYRQDPGQGLRLIYYSQIVNDFQKGDIAEGYSVSREKKESFPLTVTSAQKNPTAFYLCATRPLQGEKLFFGSGTQLSVL.

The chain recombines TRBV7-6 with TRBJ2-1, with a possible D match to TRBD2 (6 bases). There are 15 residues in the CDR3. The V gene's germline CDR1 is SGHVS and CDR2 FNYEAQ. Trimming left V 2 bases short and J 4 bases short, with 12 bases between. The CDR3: CASSLRVAEYNEQFF. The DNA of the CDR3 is TGTGCCAGCAGCTTAAGGGTAGCGGAATACAATGAGCAGTTCTTC.

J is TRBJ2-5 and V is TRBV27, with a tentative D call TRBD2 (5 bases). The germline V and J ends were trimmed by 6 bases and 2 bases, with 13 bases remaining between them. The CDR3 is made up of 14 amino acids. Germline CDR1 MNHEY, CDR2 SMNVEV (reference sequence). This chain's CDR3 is CASSPNRLQETQYF. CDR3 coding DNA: TGTGCCAGCAGCCCCAATCGACTACAAGAGACCCAGTACTTC.

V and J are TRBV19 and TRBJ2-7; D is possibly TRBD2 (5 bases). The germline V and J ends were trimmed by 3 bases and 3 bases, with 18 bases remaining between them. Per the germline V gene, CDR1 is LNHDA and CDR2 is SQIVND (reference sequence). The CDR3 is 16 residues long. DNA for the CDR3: TGTGCCAGTAGTATGTTCGGGGTTCTGGGCTACTACGAGCAGTACTTC. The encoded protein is CASSMFGVLGYYEQYF. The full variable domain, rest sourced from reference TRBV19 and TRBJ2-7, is DGGITQSPKYLFRKEGQNVTLSCEQNLNHDAMYWYRQDPGQGLRLIYYSQIVNDFQKGDIAEGYSVSREKKESFPLTVTSAQKNPTAFYLCASSMFGVLGYYEQYFGPGTRLTVT.

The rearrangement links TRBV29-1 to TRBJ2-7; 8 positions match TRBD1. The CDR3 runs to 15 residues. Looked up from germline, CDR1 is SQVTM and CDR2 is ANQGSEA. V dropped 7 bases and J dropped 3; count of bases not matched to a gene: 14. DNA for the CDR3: TGCAGCGGAGGAGCCGGGACAGGACCCTTCTACGAGCAGTACTTC. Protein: CSGGAGTGPFYEQYF.

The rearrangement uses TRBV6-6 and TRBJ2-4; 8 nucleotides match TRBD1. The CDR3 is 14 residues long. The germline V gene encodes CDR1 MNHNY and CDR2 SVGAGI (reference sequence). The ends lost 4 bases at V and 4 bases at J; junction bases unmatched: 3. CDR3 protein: CASSLGQVKNIQYF. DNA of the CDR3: TGTGCCAGCAGTTTGGGACAGGTTAAAAACATTCAGTACTTC.

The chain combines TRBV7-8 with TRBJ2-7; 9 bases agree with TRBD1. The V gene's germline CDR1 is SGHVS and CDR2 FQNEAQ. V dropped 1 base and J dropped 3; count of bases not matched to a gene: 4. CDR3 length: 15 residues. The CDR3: CASSLESGQGYEQYF. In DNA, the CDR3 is TGTGCCAGCAGCTTAGAATCGGGACAGGGCTACGAGCAGTACTTC.